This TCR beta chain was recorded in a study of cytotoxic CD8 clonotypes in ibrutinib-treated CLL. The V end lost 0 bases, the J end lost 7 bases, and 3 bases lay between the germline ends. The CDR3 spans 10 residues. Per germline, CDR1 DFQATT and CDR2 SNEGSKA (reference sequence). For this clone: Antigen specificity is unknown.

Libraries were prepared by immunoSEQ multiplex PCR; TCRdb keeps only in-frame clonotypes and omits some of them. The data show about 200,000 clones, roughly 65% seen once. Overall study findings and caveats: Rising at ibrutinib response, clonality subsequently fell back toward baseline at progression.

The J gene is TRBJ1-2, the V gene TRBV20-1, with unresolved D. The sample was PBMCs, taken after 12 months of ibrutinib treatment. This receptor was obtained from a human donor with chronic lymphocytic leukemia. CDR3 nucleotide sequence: TGCAGTGCTAGAGATACTGGCTACACCTTC. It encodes CSARDTGYTF.